Listed below are T cell receptor beta chains from one sample, sequenced in a study of T cells in tuberculosis. Assay: immunoSEQ multiplex PCR; the TCRdb copy retains only in-frame clones and omits some. The sample records about 33,000 clones, 95% to 96% being singletons. Sample: PBMCs. The source is a donor between 10 and 35 years old with latent tuberculosis or without tuberculosis infection. Both conserved end residues are part of each CDR3. The D gene is left open where the match is weak. Size values are once, few and many counts, or a class for expanded clones, and some rows have none.

j_gene | v_gene | d_gene | abundance | CDR3aa | CDR3nt
TRBJ1-1 | TRBV7-5 | NA | NA | CVRSPRSGWGTEAFF | TGTGTCAGAAGCCCCCGCTCAGGGTGGGGCACTGAAGCTTTCTTT
TRBJ1-2 | TRBV5-1 | NA | NA | CASSLVTNNYGYTF | TGCGCCAGCAGCTTGGTAACTAATAACTATGGCTACACCTTC
TRBJ1-2 | TRBV11-2 | NA | NA | CASSKNLDGYTF | TGTGCCAGCAGCAAGAACTTAGATGGCTACACCTTC
TRBJ1-1 | TRBV7-9 | NA | NA | CASSGRTKAFF | TGTGCCAGCTCAGGGCGAACCAAAGCTTTCTTT
TRBJ1-3 | TRBV28 | TRBD1 | NA | CASRPLRTGGNTIYF | TGTGCCAGCAGACCACTTCGGACAGGGGGAAACACCATATATTTT
TRBJ1-1 | TRBV29-1 | NA | NA | CSVPTLNTEAFF | TGCAGCGTCCCGACTTTGAACACTGAAGCTTTCTTT
TRBJ2-1 | TRBV7-9 | TRBD1 | once | CASSPSWQGARNEQFF | TGTGCCAGCAGCCCCAGTTGGCAGGGGGCAAGGAATGAGCAGTTCTTC
TRBJ2-5 | TRBV29-1 | NA | once | CSVRAPGETQYF | TGCAGCGTGCGGGCTCCTGGGGAGACCCAGTACTTC
TRBJ1-2 | TRBV27 | NA | NA | CAAGAGASGYTF | TGTGCCGCTGGGGCAGGGGCTAGTGGCTACACCTTC
TRBJ2-3 | TRBV5-1 | NA | NA | CASSLQSPSTDTQYF | TGCGCCAGCAGCTTACAATCACCTAGCACAGATACGCAGTATTTT
TRBJ1-1 | TRBV29-1 | TRBD1 | NA | CSVAQGVNTEAFF | TGCAGCGTTGCCCAGGGGGTGAACACTGAAGCTTTCTTT
TRBJ1-2 | TRBV29-1 | NA | NA | CGVHGYTF | TGCGGAGTACATGGCTACACCTTC
TRBJ2-2 | TRBV11-3 | TRBD1 | NA | CASSPGTGNPGELFF | TGTGCCAGCAGCCCCGGGACAGGGAACCCCGGGGAGCTGTTTTTT
TRBJ1-5 | TRBV15 | TRBD1 | NA | CATSARQGNQPQHF | TGTGCCACCAGCGCCCGACAGGGGAATCAGCCCCAGCATTTT
TRBJ1-6 | TRBV7-9 | TRBD1 | NA | CASSLGRDRANSPLHF | TGTGCCAGCAGCTTAGGGCGGGACAGGGCTAATTCACCCCTCCACTTT
TRBJ1-5 | TRBV5-6 | NA | NA | CASSLGTTQPQHF | TGTGCCAGCAGCTTGGGGACAACTCAGCCCCAGCATTTT
TRBJ2-7 | TRBV7-2 | TRBD1 | once | CASSYDRDISYEQYF | TGTGCCAGCAGCTACGACAGGGACATTTCCTACGAGCAGTACTTC
TRBJ2-2 | TRBV11-3 | NA | once | CASSSRYSGELFF | TGTGCCAGCAGCTCCCGGTATTCCGGGGAGCTGTTTTTT
TRBJ1-1 | TRBV5-4 | NA | NA | CASSFGQHTEAFF | TGTGCCAGCAGCTTCGGACAGCACACTGAAGCTTTCTTT
TRBJ2-7 | TRBV10-3 | NA | NA | CAISESTGWASGPRRNHEQYF | TGTGCCATCAGTGAGTCGACAGGGTGGGCTAGCGGGCCGCGTCGAAACCACGAGCAGTACTTC
TRBJ2-1 | TRBV7-8 | TRBD1 | NA | CASSFRGHDEQFF | TGTGCCAGCAGCTTCAGGGGGCACGATGAGCAGTTCTTC
TRBJ2-7 | TRBV5-1 | NA | NA | CASSSGGLPRYEQYF | TGCGCCAGCAGCTCCGGAGGACTCCCGCGCTACGAGCAGTACTTC
TRBJ2-7 | TRBV4-2 | NA | NA | CASSQDYSREQYF | TGTGCCAGCAGCCAAGACTACTCCCGGGAGCAGTACTTC
TRBJ2-7 | TRBV30 | TRBD1 | few | CAWILRTGPSYEQYF | TGTGCCTGGATCCTCCGGACAGGGCCCTCCTACGAGCAGTACTTC
TRBJ2-1 | TRBV5-1 | TRBD1 | NA | CASSQFTGTALYEQFF | TGCGCCAGCAGCCAATTTACCGGGACAGCGTTATATGAGCAGTTCTTC
TRBJ2-5 | TRBV6-1 | NA | NA | CASSEAKGGTQYF | TGTGCCAGCAGTGAAGCGAAAGGGGGGACCCAGTACTTC
TRBJ1-3 | TRBV2 | TRBD1 | NA | CASSPRTGPASGNTIYF | TGTGCCAGCAGTCCTAGGACAGGCCCGGCCTCTGGAAACACCATATATTTT
TRBJ1-5 | TRBV5-8 | TRBD1 | NA | CASSRTGELPNQPQHF | TGTGCCAGCAGCAGGACAGGGGAATTACCAAATCAGCCCCAGCATTTT
TRBJ1-1 | TRBV19 | TRBD1 | NA | CASRGTGGTEAFF | TGTGCCAGCCGCGGGACAGGGGGCACTGAAGCTTTCTTT
TRBJ2-1 | TRBV10-3 | NA | once | CAIGQSSYNEQFF | TGTGCCATCGGACAGAGCTCCTACAATGAGCAGTTCTTC
TRBJ1-1 | TRBV4-1 | NA | NA | CASSQEEVMNTEAFF | TGCGCCAGCAGCCAAGAGGAGGTGATGAACACTGAAGCTTTCTTT
TRBJ2-5 | TRBV28 | TRBD2 | NA | CASSSPGLAGLRETQYF | TGTGCCAGCAGCTCCCCGGGACTAGCGGGGTTAAGGGAGACCCAGTACTTC
TRBJ2-5 | TRBV7-2 | TRBD2 | NA | CASTIAGGIQETQYF | TGTGCCAGCACCATAGCGGGGGGGATACAAGAGACCCAGTACTTC
TRBJ1-5 | TRBV9 | NA | NA | CASSVDGGGNQPQHF | TGTGCCAGCAGCGTAGACGGTGGAGGCAATCAGCCCCAGCATTTT
TRBJ2-2 | TRBV9 | TRBD2 | NA | CASSVRLAGGPELFF | TGTGCCAGCAGCGTCCGACTAGCGGGGGGCCCGGAGCTGTTTTTT
TRBJ2-1 | TRBV5-6 | TRBD2 | NA | CASSKGLVNNEQFF | TGTGCCAGCAGCAAAGGACTAGTGAACAATGAGCAGTTCTTC
TRBJ1-2 | TRBV5-1 | NA | once | CASSLIVNYGYTF | TGCGCCAGCAGCTTGATAGTCAACTATGGCTACACCTTC
TRBJ2-7 | TRBV9 | TRBD1 | once | CASSVEAGGAYEQYF | TGTGCCAGCAGCGTAGAGGCAGGGGGAGCCTACGAGCAGTACTTC
TRBJ2-1 | TRBV11-3 | TRBD2 | once | CASSPRLAGGQGSNEQFF | TGTGCCAGCAGCCCCCGGCTAGCGGGGGGCCAAGGATCCAATGAGCAGTTCTTC
TRBJ2-7 | TRBV5-4 | TRBD1 | NA | CASTRQGLTTYEQYF | TGTGCCAGCACCCGACAGGGCCTAACGACCTACGAGCAGTACTTC